This is a list of T cell receptor beta chains from one sample in a study of beta chain features in type 1 diabetes. The protocol was immunoSEQ multiplex PCR, while the TCRdb copy is restricted to in-frame clones and leaves out a portion. The table lists hundreds of thousands of clones, around 13% of them singletons, with roughly 0.035% in the top ten. Sequenced material: naive CD4+ T cells from blood. All receptors come from a man aged 30 to 39 in good health. Each CDR3 is given with its conserved first and last residue. Each record gives: D gene, clone size, J gene, V gene, CDR3 protein, CDR3 DNA. A D gene is named only where the DNA matches it firmly. Clone size is stated in some rows and not others, as once, few, many or a class when expanded.

D gene: NA; clone size: NA; J gene: TRBJ1-2; V gene: TRBV9; CDR3 protein: CASSAGTNYGYTF; CDR3 DNA: TGTGCCAGCAGCGCCGGGACAAACTATGGCTACACCTTC
D gene: NA; clone size: NA; J gene: TRBJ2-2; V gene: TRBV4-1; CDR3 protein: CASSPGSAVTGELFF; CDR3 DNA: TGCGCCAGCAGCCCCGGTTCTGCTGTCACCGGGGAGCTGTTTTTT
D gene: NA; clone size: few; J gene: TRBJ2-1; V gene: TRBV11-1; CDR3 protein: CASSSDKSYNEQFF; CDR3 DNA: TGTGCCAGCAGCTCTGATAAGTCTTACAATGAGCAGTTCTTC
D gene: TRBD2; clone size: NA; J gene: TRBJ2-1; V gene: TRBV9; CDR3 protein: CASSVDGRANEQFF; CDR3 DNA: TGTGCCAGCAGCGTTGACGGGAGGGCCAATGAGCAGTTCTTC
D gene: NA; clone size: NA; J gene: TRBJ2-1; V gene: TRBV9; CDR3 protein: CASSVGQYNEQFF; CDR3 DNA: TGTGCCAGCAGCGTAGGACAGTACAATGAGCAGTTCTTC
D gene: NA; clone size: few; J gene: TRBJ2-1; V gene: TRBV9; CDR3 protein: CASSVTTSLHNEQFF; CDR3 DNA: TGTGCCAGCAGCGTAACGACTTCCCTGCACAATGAGCAGTTCTTC
D gene: TRBD2; clone size: NA; J gene: TRBJ2-1; V gene: TRBV30; CDR3 protein: CAWMEVAGPSEQFF; CDR3 DNA: TGTGCCTGGATGGAGGTAGCGGGTCCGTCAGAGCAGTTCTTC
D gene: NA; clone size: NA; J gene: TRBJ1-4; V gene: TRBV7-9; CDR3 protein: CASSDVALNEKLFF; CDR3 DNA: TGTGCCAGCAGCGATGTAGCTCTCAATGAAAAACTGTTTTTT
D gene: TRBD1; clone size: NA; J gene: TRBJ1-5; V gene: TRBV6-1; CDR3 protein: CASGQGARNQPQHF; CDR3 DNA: TGTGCCAGCGGACAGGGGGCTCGCAATCAGCCCCAGCATTTT
D gene: NA; clone size: NA; J gene: TRBJ2-3; V gene: TRBV9; CDR3 protein: CASTRGAFLITGDTQYF; CDR3 DNA: TGTGCCAGCACCCGAGGCGCTTTTCTTATCACGGGAGATACGCAGTATTTT
D gene: TRBD2; clone size: few; J gene: TRBJ2-3; V gene: TRBV18; CDR3 protein: CASSPRGLGTDTQYF; CDR3 DNA: TGTGCCAGCTCACCAAGAGGACTAGGGACAGATACGCAGTATTTT
D gene: TRBD1; clone size: few; J gene: TRBJ1-6; V gene: TRBV4-1; CDR3 protein: CASSQETGRNSPLHF; CDR3 DNA: TGCGCCAGCAGCCAAGAGACAGGGCGGAATTCACCCCTCCACTTT
D gene: NA; clone size: few; J gene: TRBJ2-3; V gene: TRBV14; CDR3 protein: CASSRSATTQYF; CDR3 DNA: TGTGCCAGCAGCCGGTCGGCAACTACGCAGTATTTT
D gene: TRBD2; clone size: few; J gene: TRBJ2-5; V gene: TRBV5-1; CDR3 protein: CASSQRTSGPEETQYF; CDR3 DNA: TGCGCCAGCAGCCAACGAACTAGCGGGCCTGAAGAGACCCAGTACTTC
D gene: NA; clone size: NA; J gene: TRBJ1-1; V gene: TRBV11-2; CDR3 protein: CASSLEGLNTEAFF; CDR3 DNA: TGTGCCAGCAGCCTCGAGGGCCTGAACACTGAAGCTTTCTTT
D gene: NA; clone size: few; J gene: TRBJ2-5; V gene: TRBV29-1; CDR3 protein: CSVDDLGGLRETQYF; CDR3 DNA: TGCAGCGTTGACGACCTTGGGGGGCTGAGAGAGACCCAGTACTTC
D gene: TRBD1; clone size: NA; J gene: TRBJ2-1; V gene: TRBV18; CDR3 protein: CASSPFIGQGAINEQFF; CDR3 DNA: TGTGCCAGCTCACCGTTTATCGGACAGGGGGCGATCAATGAGCAGTTCTTC
D gene: NA; clone size: few; J gene: TRBJ1-1; V gene: TRBV19; CDR3 protein: CASSIPGQLDEAFF; CDR3 DNA: TGTGCCAGTAGTATACCTGGACAGTTGGATGAAGCTTTCTTT
D gene: NA; clone size: NA; J gene: TRBJ2-2; V gene: TRBV14; CDR3 protein: CASSQAGSTGELFF; CDR3 DNA: TGTGCCAGCAGCCAAGCAGGTAGCACCGGGGAGCTGTTTTTT
D gene: TRBD2; clone size: few; J gene: TRBJ2-1; V gene: TRBV7-2; CDR3 protein: CASSTAGTSGGHEQFF; CDR3 DNA: TGTGCCAGCAGCACCGCCGGGACTAGCGGGGGTCATGAGCAGTTCTTC
D gene: NA; clone size: few; J gene: TRBJ1-3; V gene: TRBV29-1; CDR3 protein: CSARFGNTIYF; CDR3 DNA: TGCAGCGCCCGATTTGGAAACACCATATATTTT
D gene: NA; clone size: few; J gene: TRBJ2-3; V gene: TRBV10-3; CDR3 protein: CAISEAEQLSTDTQYF; CDR3 DNA: TGTGCCATCAGTGAGGCAGAACAGCTGAGCACAGATACGCAGTATTTT
D gene: NA; clone size: NA; J gene: TRBJ1-2; V gene: TRBV9; CDR3 protein: CASSPDTDYGYTF; CDR3 DNA: TGTGCCAGCAGCCCCGACACAGACTATGGCTACACCTTC
D gene: NA; clone size: NA; J gene: TRBJ2-5; V gene: TRBV7-2; CDR3 protein: CASSSSNLDRTKETQYF; CDR3 DNA: TGTGCCAGCAGCTCTTCTAACCTGGACAGGACTAAAGAGACCCAGTACTTC
D gene: NA; clone size: once; J gene: TRBJ1-1; V gene: TRBV4-2; CDR3 protein: CASSQGDTSNTEAFF; CDR3 DNA: TGTGCCAGCAGCCAAGGGGATACGAGTAACACTGAAGCTTTCTTT
D gene: NA; clone size: NA; J gene: TRBJ2-3; V gene: TRBV6-5; CDR3 protein: CASSYGGAISTDTQYF; CDR3 DNA: TGTGCCAGCAGTTACGGAGGGGCCATTAGCACAGATACGCAGTATTTT
D gene: TRBD2; clone size: few; J gene: TRBJ2-2; V gene: TRBV7-9; CDR3 protein: CASSHAGANTGELFF; CDR3 DNA: TGTGCCAGCAGCCACGCGGGGGCGAACACCGGGGAGCTGTTTTTT
D gene: NA; clone size: NA; J gene: TRBJ2-5; V gene: TRBV30; CDR3 protein: CAYYNKQETQYF; CDR3 DNA: TGTGCCTATTACAATAAGCAAGAGACCCAGTACTTC
D gene: NA; clone size: NA; J gene: TRBJ1-2; V gene: TRBV9; CDR3 protein: CASSPSGVNYGYTF; CDR3 DNA: TGTGCCAGCAGCCCATCCGGTGTCAACTATGGCTACACCTTC
D gene: NA; clone size: NA; J gene: TRBJ2-7; V gene: TRBV7-2; CDR3 protein: CASRPMEGSSYEQYF; CDR3 DNA: TGTGCCAGCAGACCGATGGAGGGAAGCTCCTACGAGCAGTACTTC
D gene: TRBD1; clone size: few; J gene: TRBJ2-7; V gene: TRBV7-6; CDR3 protein: CASSLAGQGVTYEQYF; CDR3 DNA: TGTGCCAGCAGCTTAGCAGGCCAGGGGGTCACCTACGAGCAGTACTTC
D gene: TRBD2; clone size: NA; J gene: TRBJ2-1; V gene: TRBV4-2; CDR3 protein: CASSHVSSGRDSYNEQFF; CDR3 DNA: TGTGCCAGCAGCCACGTATCTAGCGGGAGGGACTCCTACAATGAGCAGTTCTTC
D gene: NA; clone size: NA; J gene: TRBJ2-7; V gene: TRBV10-3; CDR3 protein: CAISDMGTTYEQYF; CDR3 DNA: TGTGCCATCAGTGATATGGGAACAACCTACGAGCAGTACTTC
D gene: TRBD2; clone size: NA; J gene: TRBJ2-1; V gene: TRBV7-9; CDR3 protein: CASSFSGSSANEQFF; CDR3 DNA: TGTGCCAGCAGCTTCAGCGGGAGTTCTGCGAATGAGCAGTTCTTC
D gene: NA; clone size: NA; J gene: TRBJ2-7; V gene: TRBV6-5; CDR3 protein: CASSMVGASSYEQYF; CDR3 DNA: TGTGCCAGCAGTATGGTTGGAGCTAGCTCCTACGAGCAGTACTTC
D gene: NA; clone size: NA; J gene: TRBJ2-6; V gene: TRBV7-2; CDR3 protein: CASSSQDSGANVLTF; CDR3 DNA: TGTGCCAGCAGCTCACAGGACTCTGGGGCCAACGTCCTGACTTTC
D gene: NA; clone size: NA; J gene: TRBJ1-2; V gene: TRBV2; CDR3 protein: CAGGVGAGYTF; CDR3 DNA: TGTGCCGGTGGAGTCGGGGCCGGCTACACCTTC
D gene: NA; clone size: NA; J gene: TRBJ1-1; V gene: TRBV4-1; CDR3 protein: CASSPLGRIRGGTEAFF; CDR3 DNA: TGCGCCAGCAGCCCACTTGGGAGGATCCGCGGGGGGACTGAAGCTTTCTTT
D gene: TRBD1; clone size: few; J gene: TRBJ1-2; V gene: TRBV6-5; CDR3 protein: CATQGAGNYGYTF; CDR3 DNA: TGTGCCACCCAGGGGGCAGGGAACTATGGCTACACCTTC
D gene: NA; clone size: few; J gene: TRBJ1-2; V gene: TRBV30; CDR3 protein: CAWSAGFGGYTF; CDR3 DNA: TGTGCCTGGAGTGCAGGGTTTGGTGGCTACACCTTC
D gene: NA; clone size: few; J gene: TRBJ1-5; V gene: TRBV7-6; CDR3 protein: CASSGSSVGQPQHF; CDR3 DNA: TGTGCCAGCAGCGGTAGCAGCGTCGGGCAGCCCCAGCATTTT
D gene: TRBD2; clone size: NA; J gene: TRBJ2-1; V gene: TRBV25-1; CDR3 protein: CASTSGVSNNEQFF; CDR3 DNA: TGTGCCAGCACAAGCGGGGTAAGCAACAATGAGCAGTTCTTC
D gene: TRBD1; clone size: few; J gene: TRBJ2-5; V gene: TRBV7-2; CDR3 protein: CASSRHRGQETQYF; CDR3 DNA: TGTGCCAGCAGCCGACACAGGGGCCAAGAGACCCAGTACTTC
D gene: NA; clone size: NA; J gene: TRBJ2-4; V gene: TRBV7-8; CDR3 protein: CASSLDGLAENIQYF; CDR3 DNA: TGTGCCAGCAGCTTAGACGGCCTGGCGGAAAACATTCAGTACTTC
D gene: NA; clone size: few; J gene: TRBJ2-1; V gene: TRBV29-1; CDR3 protein: CSTLAGLALNHGPRSYNEQFF; CDR3 DNA: TGCAGCACCCTGGCTGGGTTGGCCCTTAACCACGGTCCGAGGTCCTACAATGAGCAGTTCTTC
D gene: NA; clone size: few; J gene: TRBJ2-7; V gene: TRBV6-6; CDR3 protein: CASSYIQGLYEQYF; CDR3 DNA: TGTGCCAGCAGTTACATTCAGGGTCTCTACGAGCAGTACTTC
D gene: TRBD2; clone size: few; J gene: TRBJ2-1; V gene: TRBV7-9; CDR3 protein: CASSGPPSGRANEQFF; CDR3 DNA: TGTGCCAGCAGCGGCCCCCCTAGCGGGAGGGCCAATGAGCAGTTCTTC
D gene: NA; clone size: few; J gene: TRBJ1-2; V gene: TRBV7-9; CDR3 protein: CASSLGDGLANYGYTF; CDR3 DNA: TGTGCCAGCAGCTTAGGAGATGGATTAGCTAACTATGGCTACACCTTC
D gene: NA; clone size: few; J gene: TRBJ1-1; V gene: TRBV4-1; CDR3 protein: CASSQDPGPKAFF; CDR3 DNA: TGCGCCAGCAGCCAAGACCCGGGACCCAAAGCTTTCTTT
D gene: NA; clone size: NA; J gene: TRBJ2-7; V gene: TRBV7-2; CDR3 protein: CASSASTYEQYF; CDR3 DNA: TGTGCCAGCAGCGCCAGCACCTACGAGCAGTACTTC
D gene: NA; clone size: NA; J gene: TRBJ2-6; V gene: TRBV5-4; CDR3 protein: CASSPARFTSGANVLTF; CDR3 DNA: TGTGCCAGCAGCCCCGCCCGATTTACCTCTGGGGCCAACGTCCTGACTTTC
D gene: TRBD2; clone size: few; J gene: TRBJ2-1; V gene: TRBV10-3; CDR3 protein: CATETSGWEGEQFF; CDR3 DNA: TGTGCCACCGAGACTAGCGGGTGGGAAGGTGAGCAGTTCTTC
D gene: TRBD2; clone size: few; J gene: TRBJ2-7; V gene: TRBV18; CDR3 protein: CASSPSGSEQYF; CDR3 DNA: TGTGCCAGCTCACCAAGCGGGAGTGAGCAGTACTTC
D gene: NA; clone size: few; J gene: TRBJ2-3; V gene: TRBV30; CDR3 protein: CAWGRTDTQYF; CDR3 DNA: TGTGCCTGGGGCCGCACAGATACGCAGTATTTT
D gene: NA; clone size: NA; J gene: TRBJ1-2; V gene: TRBV4-1; CDR3 protein: CASSQVAGLNYGYTF; CDR3 DNA: TGCGCCAGCAGCCAAGTGGCAGGACTCAACTATGGCTACACCTTC